Sequencing of this T cell receptor beta chain was carried out in a study of blood T cell repertoires in COVID-19. Trimming took 8 bases from V and 0 from J, leaving 20 bases between them. The CDR3 sequence is 16 residues long. Germline loops: CDR1 WNHNN, CDR2 SYGVQD (reference sequence). Sequencing used immunoSEQ multiplex PCR; TCRdb keeps in-frame clones, though not all of them. The table lists about 240,000 clones, around 80% of them singletons. The sequencing input was peripheral blood. The rearrangement joins TRBV10-1 to TRBJ2-7, with D possibly being TRBD2 (6 bases). This receptor was obtained from a woman in her late teens or twenties with acute or convalescent COVID-19. CDR3 in DNA: TGCGCCAGCCCCTTGGCGGGACCTCCTTACTCCTACGAGCAGTACTTC. Translated: CASPLAGPPYSYEQYF.